This T cell receptor beta chain was obtained from a study of CD8+ T cells in alopecia areata. Extraction and reverse transcription of RNA yielded cDNA as the sequencing template. TCRdb keeps only in-frame clones here, not all; method: immunoSEQ multiplex PCR. The sample gives 150,000 or so clones, about 89% of which show up once; approximately 15% is in the top ten. Germline V gene lookup returns CDR1 MNHEY and CDR2 SVGAGI. Trimming took 8 bases from V and 8 from J, leaving 21 bases between them. The CDR3 has 15 amino acids. The TCR originated in a human donor with alopecia areata. The rearrangement links TRBV6-5 to TRBJ1-4; D not certain. The sequences come from CD8+ T cells sorted from blood, collected at week 0. Here the CDR3 DNA reads TGTGCCAGCCAAGCGCATATAGGAGCGGAAGAAAAACTGTTTTTT. As protein: CASQAHIGAEEKLFF.